Sequencing of this T cell receptor (beta chain) was carried out in a study of blood T cell repertoires in COVID-19. The wider study: The samples span acute and convalescent COVID-19 from the United States, Italy and Spain. Nucleic acid was either cDNA or gDNA, and it came from T cells, B-cell-depleted T cells, or PBMCs.

CDR3 length equals 14 residues. Germline CDR1 is SGHVS and CDR2 is FQNEAQ. The junction had 5 bases not matched to a gene; V was cut back by 4 bases and J by 7 bases. Under the authors' procedure: Scientists estimated how many nucleated cells there were by amplifying reference gene primers. Data came from immunoSEQ multiplex PCR; TCRdb stores just in-frame clones and leaves some out. V and J calls and clone size follow that table, whereas D and trimming were derived from the DNA. This table has fewer than 250,000 clones, 85% appearing once. Sequencing was performed on peripheral blood. V is TRBV7-8 and J is TRBJ1-5, with 9 bases lining up with TRBD1. The sequence derives from a woman aged 55 to 70 with active or convalescent COVID-19. The CDR3 reads CASSYRTGEQPQHF. As DNA, the CDR3 is TGTGCCAGCAGCTATCGGACAGGGGAGCAGCCCCAGCATTTT.